This T cell receptor (beta chain) originates from a study of T cell repertoires in cytomegalovirus infection (dated by TCRdb to between 2017 and 2020). Background for the entire study: The peptide stimulations were aimed at well-studied HLA-B-restricted epitopes as well as recently identified HLA-C-restricted CMV epitopes, whose presentation resists viral immunomodulation. Donor HLA type was relevant to the analysis, because carriage of CMV infection together with the matching HLA type was indicated by public TCR beta signatures. Overall study outcomes, separate from this receptor: In both this cohort and an independent cohort of a few hundred donors, the cumulative frequency of public TCR beta family members distinguished carriers of CMV infection plus the relevant HLA type. The ex vivo response was dominated by HLA-C-restricted CMV-specific TCR beta clonotypes, and the single most frequent clonotype in two of eight donors was supplied by these HLA-C-restricted clonotypes.

In regard to this clonotype: It has no known antigen specificity. The record has no base qualities; no much larger clone is one base away.

Sequencer: Illumina HiSeq 1500. The public reads were run again by TCRdb, first through fastp at Q25 and then through MiXCR, and only productive beta chains were kept. Each entry is one CDR3 protein sequence, shown with its most common DNA and genes. This sample holds under 350,000 distinct CDR3 sequences; less than 25% were observed only once. The ten largest account for approximately 19% of the sample. V is pared back by 8 bases and J by 4 bases, with 17 bases lying between the germline termini. The CDR3 runs 15 residues from the cysteine to the phenylalanine. The read is trimmed to its CDR3 DNA, 45 bases read in frame from base 1. Looking up the germline V gene yields CDR1 SGHNT and CDR2 YENEEA. Taken with the paper, the label for treatment or condition translates to: in vitro stimulation with specific CMV peptide epitopes to enrich CMV-specific T cells.

In this chain, TRBV11-3 is recombined with TRBJ1-4; possibly the D gene is TRBD1, per 6 matching bases. The receptor was derived from a human donor in good health (CMV status not recorded). Some clones in this sample may be carry-over from other donors' samples. The sample consisted of cultured PBMCs, taken from culture after CMV antigen stimulation. The CDR3 is CASGFYRTDNEKLFF. DNA sequence: TGTGCCAGCGGATTTTATCGGACAGATAATGAAAAACTGTTTTTT.